This T cell receptor (beta chain) emerged from a study of early T cells in non-severe SARS-CoV-2 infection. Study-level information: The chains were unpaired, and the sequenced material was bulk RNA from unsorted whole blood.

Trimming shortened V by 11 bases and J by 9 bases, and 20 bases separated the two germline ends. Germline V gene sequence: CDR1 ENHRY, CDR2 SYGVKD. The CDR3 is made up of 13 amino acids. This clonotype was seen many times. Its specificity is not known. As part of library construction, unique molecular identifiers were attached to individual cDNA molecules. TCRdb reprocessed the 5' RACE reads via MiXCR and lists one record per CDR3 protein. The sample shows around 59,000 distinct CDR3 sequences, around 9.3% of them seen only once. Study outcomes and limitations: Reliance on VDJdb matching favored anti-spike CD8 responses; private and CD4 specificities were missed.

The V and J genes are TRBV10-3 and TRBJ2-1; a weak D match, TRBD2 (6 bases). The TCR comes from an adult who was a healthcare worker with PCR-confirmed SARS-CoV-2 infection or an uninfected control (not recorded which). The specimen sequenced was whole blood. The CDR3 DNA reads TGTGCCGTCCGACTAGAATCATTTAGTGAGCAGTTCTTC. As protein: CAVRLESFSEQFF.